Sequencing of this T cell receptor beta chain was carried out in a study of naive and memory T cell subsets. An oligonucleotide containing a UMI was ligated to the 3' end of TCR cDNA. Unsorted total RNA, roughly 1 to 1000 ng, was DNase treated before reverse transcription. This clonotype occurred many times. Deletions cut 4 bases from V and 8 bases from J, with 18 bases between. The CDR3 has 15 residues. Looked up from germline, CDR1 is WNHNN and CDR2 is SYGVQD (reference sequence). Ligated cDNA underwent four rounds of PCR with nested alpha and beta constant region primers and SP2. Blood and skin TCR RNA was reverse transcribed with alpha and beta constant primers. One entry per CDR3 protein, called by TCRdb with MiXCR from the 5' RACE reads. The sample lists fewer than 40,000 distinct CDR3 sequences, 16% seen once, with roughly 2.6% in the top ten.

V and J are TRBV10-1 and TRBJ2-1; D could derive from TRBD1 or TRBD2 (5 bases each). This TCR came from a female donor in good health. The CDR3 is CASSVGHSGTDEQFF. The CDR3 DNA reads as TGCGCCAGCAGTGTTGGACATTCAGGGACGGATGAGCAGTTCTTC.